This T cell receptor beta chain was obtained from a study of T cells in Graves' hyperthyroidism and ophthalmopathy. This clonotype was picked up many times. Among the patients, aged 18 to 65, hyperthyroidism was newly diagnosed and had lasted under 2 months. Amplification targeted TCR beta CDR3 regions from RNA transcripts. The HTBI set primed first-round TCR CDR3 RT-PCR. Using its own MiXCR run on the multiplex PCR reads, TCRdb lists one record per CDR3 protein. The table lists around 700,000 distinct CDR3 sequences, approximately 36% of them singletons. The CDR3 covers 14 residues. Germline CDR1 is MNHEY and CDR2 is SVGAGI. Unmatched junction bases numbered 8, after V lost 4 bases and J lost 5 bases.

This clonotype was sampled from a woman between 40 and 50 years old with Graves' hyperthyroidism. J is TRBJ2-7 and V is TRBV6-5; 7 nucleotides agree with TRBD1. The sample was blood. CDR3 in DNA: TGTGCCAGCAGTTTTAACAGGGGTGACCACGAGCAGTACTTC. Its protein product is CASSFNRGDHEQYF.